This TCR beta chain was profiled in a study of Ad26.COV2.S vaccination and SARS-CoV-2 variants. About the study: Into the muscle, Ad26.COV2.S was dosed once or twice, 56 days apart. Regarding the study as a whole: The TCR-based breadth and depth measures might underestimate overall T cell responses.

Concerning this clone: Its antigen remains unidentified.

Profiling relied on immunoSEQ multiplex PCR, and the TCRdb table lists in-frame clones only, not all of them. The sample consists of about 350,000 clones, roughly 91% of them appearing once. Germline CDR1 reads SGHNT; CDR2 reads YYREEE (reference sequence). Trimming removed 9 bases from V and 1 base from J, with 10 bases in between. The CDR3 is made up of 12 amino acids. The treatment here: some 19 received Ad26.COV2.S at low or high dose, single or two shots; about 5 received placebo; per-sample allocation not given. Specimens were obtained on day 63 following the first vaccine or placebo injection. The shot given was an Ad26 vector that makes Wuhan-strain SARS-CoV-2 spike.

The TCR sequence derives from a person aged 18-65 years who received the Ad26.COV2.S COVID-19 vaccine or a placebo. This sample comprised peripheral blood, obtained in a trial of Ad26.COV2.S vaccine versus placebo. The J gene is TRBJ1-1, the V gene TRBV5-4; D is ambiguous. The CDR3 reads CATADGNTEAFF. The CDR3 nucleotides read TGTGCCACCGCAGACGGGAACACTGAAGCTTTCTTT.